This entry describes one T cell receptor (beta chain). As yet, its antigen is unknown. Genomic DNA, serving as template, underwent TCR beta VDJ and CDR3 profiling. TCRdb itself ran the reads through MiXCR, one entry per CDR3 protein. The data hold 200,000 or so distinct CDR3 sequences, with less than 60% observed a single time. Trimming took 5 bases from V and 5 from J, leaving 18 bases between them. The CDR3 runs 16 residues. Germline loops: CDR1 MNHEY, CDR2 SVGEGT. This entry is derived from a study of CD8+CD57+ T cells in acquired aplastic anemia. In the study overall: Sorted CD4+ and CD8+ cells gave a mean 3.2 ug DNA, range about 0.19 to 27.4 ug. Overall study results and limits: Researchers reported that CD8+ Simpson's diversity was not significantly different in patients versus controls. Researchers report that fewer than 35 CD8+ CDR3 sequences appeared in both patients and controls.

CD8+CD57+ cell expansion had been shown by flow cytometry in patients chosen for sequencing. Severe acquired aplastic anemia was present in all patients. This sequence joins TRBV6-2 or TRBV6-3 and TRBJ1-4; the D gene is possibly TRBD1 (6 bases). This clonotype was obtained from a human donor with aplastic anemia. What was sequenced was sorted CD4+, CD8+, or CD8+CD57+ T cells (not recorded which) from PBMCs. The CDR3 protein is CASSAPNRAGNEKLFF. CDR3 coding DNA: TGTGCCAGCAGTGCGCCGAACAGGGCGGGGAATGAAAAACTGTTTTTT.